This T cell receptor (beta chain) was retrieved from a study of long-term antiretroviral therapy in people with HIV. Assay version v3.0 of immunoSEQ was used, and it was run at survey level. This table comes from immunoSEQ multiplex PCR, and its TCRdb copy is limited to in-frame clones, with some not included. This table has about 24,000 clones, roughly 90% appearing once. Study-wide findings and caveats: Samples were collected from about 2004 to 2018 under possibly less effective ART regimens. The clones with expansion before ART were dominant in the repertoire at all time points. An increase in diversity followed ART, yet levels stayed below transplant donor controls.

Regarding this clone: Its antigen is currently unknown.

Trimming removed 3 bases at V and 3 bases at J, with 11 bases between. Germline CDR1 is KGHSH and CDR2 is LQKENI. The CDR3 spans 15 residues. The sequenced sample was unsorted PBMCs, obtained 1.8 years before starting antiretroviral therapy. This TCR was recovered from a man aged 45-65 years with HIV. This chain connects TRBV18 to TRBJ2-2; D assignment may be TRBD1 or TRBD2 (6 bases each). The CDR3 loop is CASSPRGLDTGELFF. DNA of the CDR3: TGTGCCAGCTCACCTCGGGGGCTGGACACCGGGGAGCTGTTTTTT.